This T cell receptor (beta chain) was recorded in a study of T-cell reconstitution after alpha-beta-depleted transplantation in children. Library preparation (for TCRbeta) was performed with unique molecular identifiers. TCRdb processed the PCR reads anew with MiXCR; each CDR3 protein has one entry. The table has hundreds of thousands of distinct CDR3 sequences, around 13% seen once. The J segment lost 5 bases and the V segment lost 7 bases, leaving 11 bases of the junction unmatched. Germline CDR1 reads SEHNR; CDR2 reads FQNEAQ (reference sequence). The CDR3 is made up of 15 amino acids. The table lists this clonotype with many counts. Its antigen remains unidentified. Study results and limitations: Surviving recipient cells, namely T cells and thymic progenitors, were the source of high day-60 TCRbeta diversity in some patients. Newly produced T cells mostly provided counts and TCRbeta diversity after one year, as hyperexpanded clones declined. As was reported, about two months after transplant, alpha-beta T cells came from several hundred expanded graft clones.

This receptor was obtained from a girl aged 2-10 years with congenital amegakaryocytic thrombocytopenia, due to receive a stem cell transplant. The chain has TRBV7-9 and TRBJ1-1, with 9 bases identical to TRBD1. The material was PBMCs, obtained before TCRalphabeta/CD19-depleted stem cell transplant. The CDR3 protein is CASTQGTGRETEAFF. In DNA, the CDR3 is TGTGCCAGCACCCAGGGGACAGGGAGGGAAACTGAAGCTTTCTTT.